A selection of T cell receptor beta chains follows, all from one sample in a study of cytomegalovirus exposure and HLA in healthy donors. Sequencing was performed with immunoSEQ multiplex PCR; in TCRdb, only in-frame clones are kept and a portion is missing. The sample holds 110,000 to 150,000 clones, 70% to 80% seen once. Sequencing was performed on PBMCs. These receptors all stem from a woman aged 60-75 years in good health and CMV-seropositive. Both conserved end residues are part of each CDR3. The order of the fields is J gene, V gene, D gene, clone size, CDR3 protein, CDR3 DNA. The D gene is left open where the match is weak. The size field is filled for only some rows; it gives once, few, many or a size class.

TRBJ2-2 TRBV27 TRBD2 NA CASKPLSGSGSPGELFF TGTGCCAGCAAACCCCTTTCGGGTAGCGGGAGTCCCGGGGAGCTGTTTTTT
TRBJ1-5 TRBV7-9 NA NA CASSSGGTDYNQPQHF TGTGCCAGCAGCTCTGGGGGGACGGACTACAATCAGCCCCAGCATTTT
TRBJ2-3 TRBV5-1 NA few CASSIDTDTQYF TGCGCCAGCAGCATAGATACAGATACGCAGTATTTT
TRBJ2-5 TRBV5-6 TRBD2 NA CASSLALREGPETQYF TGTGCCAGCAGCTTGGCCCTTCGGGAGGGGCCGGAGACCCAGTACTTC
TRBJ2-1 TRBV7-6 NA few CASSLLGATYNEQFF TGTGCCAGCAGCCTACTGGGGGCGACTTACAATGAGCAGTTCTTC
TRBJ2-1 TRBV5-1 TRBD1 NA CASSFTGQGINEQFF TGCGCCAGCAGCTTTACGGGACAGGGGATAAATGAGCAGTTCTTC
TRBJ1-2 TRBV5-5 NA few CASSRDLSGYGYTF TGTGCCAGCAGCCGAGACCTGAGCGGCTATGGCTACACCTTC
TRBJ1-2 TRBV5-4 NA once CASSLAGQNYGYTF TGTGCCAGCAGCTTGGCGGGTCAGAACTATGGCTACACCTTC
TRBJ2-4 TRBV5-4 TRBD1 NA CASSLDRGNIQYF TGTGCCAGCAGCTTGGACAGGGGGAACATTCAGTACTTC
TRBJ2-1 TRBV6-1 TRBD2 NA CASRVAGLYNEQFF TGTGCCAGCAGGGTAGCGGGCCTCTACAATGAGCAGTTCTTC
TRBJ1-5 TRBV19 NA NA CASSMRRQGSNQPQHF TGTGCCAGTAGTATGCGTCGGCAGGGAAGCAATCAGCCCCAGCATTTT
TRBJ2-1 TRBV5-1 TRBD1 few CASSLEGQGTDEQFF TGCGCCAGCAGCTTGGAGGGACAGGGAACGGATGAGCAGTTCTTC
TRBJ2-7 TRBV27 NA NA CASSLVRGSYEQYF TGTGCCAGCAGTTTAGTCCGGGGCTCCTACGAGCAGTACTTC
TRBJ2-3 TRBV27 TRBD2 NA CASSRSGRLDTQYF TGTGCCAGCAGTCGGAGCGGGAGGCTGGATACGCAGTATTTT
TRBJ1-2 TRBV7-3 TRBD1 NA CASSPPGQGALYGYTF TGTGCCAGCAGCCCTCCGGGACAGGGGGCCCTCTATGGCTACACCTTC
TRBJ2-3 TRBV5-8 NA once CASSLLGGSATDTQYF TGTGCCAGCAGCTTATTAGGCGGGTCGGCCACAGATACGCAGTATTTT
TRBJ1-2 TRBV7-3 NA NA CASSPDRNYGYTF TGTGCCAGCAGCCCCGACAGGAACTATGGCTACACCTTC
TRBJ2-7 TRBV19 NA NA CASSTGTLTYEQYF TGTGCCAGTAGTACCGGGACACTTACCTACGAGCAGTACTTC
TRBJ1-4 TRBV7-9 NA few CASSFVQSNEKLFF TGTGCCAGCAGCTTTGTACAGTCGAATGAAAAACTGTTTTTT
TRBJ1-2 TRBV14 TRBD1 NA CASSQNRGYGYTF TGTGCCAGCAGCCAGAACAGGGGGTATGGCTACACCTTC
TRBJ2-7 TRBV9 NA NA CASSPPSDPGGHEQYF TGTGCCAGCAGCCCCCCAAGCGACCCCGGAGGCCACGAGCAGTACTTC
TRBJ1-1 TRBV11-2 NA NA CASSTEGLSTEAFF TGTGCCAGCAGTACGGAGGGGCTCTCGACTGAAGCTTTCTTT
TRBJ1-5 TRBV19 TRBD1 NA CASTQTGTLNQPQHF TGTGCCAGCACCCAGACAGGGACCCTAAATCAGCCCCAGCATTTT
TRBJ2-3 TRBV5-1 TRBD2 NA CASSLGASGNVGDTQYF TGCGCCAGCAGCTTGGGGGCTAGCGGTAATGTTGGAGATACGCAGTATTTT
TRBJ2-3 TRBV5-1 NA NA CASRSQTGSTDTQYF TGCGCCAGCAGGTCCCAGACAGGCAGCACAGATACGCAGTATTTT
TRBJ2-7 TRBV6-1 TRBD1 NA CASRDRGVVSYEQYF TGTGCCAGCAGGGACAGGGGCGTCGTCTCCTACGAGCAGTACTTC
TRBJ1-2 TRBV6-1 NA NA CASILDRDYGYTF TGTGCCAGCATCTTGGACAGAGACTATGGCTACACCTTC
TRBJ1-1 TRBV14 NA NA CASSQDQGSDTEAFF TGTGCCAGCAGCCAAGATCAGGGTTCGGACACTGAAGCTTTCTTT
TRBJ1-5 TRBV2 NA NA CASAGGNQPQHF TGTGCCAGCGCAGGGGGCAATCAGCCCCAGCATTTT
TRBJ1-2 TRBV19 NA NA CASSTRQGGYTF TGTGCCAGTAGCACCCGACAAGGAGGCTACACCTTC
TRBJ1-1 TRBV19 TRBD1 NA CASSTQTGAEAFF TGTGCCAGTAGTACCCAAACAGGGGCTGAAGCTTTCTTT
TRBJ2-4 TRBV9 TRBD2 once CASSVDGSSGSDRAKNIQYF TGTGCCAGCAGCGTAGATGGTAGTAGCGGGAGTGATCGGGCCAAAAACATTCAGTACTTC
TRBJ1-4 TRBV4-1 TRBD1 NA CASSQGDRGRGEKLFF TGCGCCAGCAGCCAGGGGGACAGGGGGCGCGGGGAAAAACTGTTTTTT
TRBJ1-4 TRBV7-3 NA NA CASSLMARATNEKLFF TGTGCCAGCAGCTTAATGGCCCGGGCAACTAATGAAAAACTGTTTTTT
TRBJ2-5 TRBV2 TRBD1 NA CASRDRGSETQYF TGTGCCAGCCGGGACAGGGGGTCCGAGACCCAGTACTTC
TRBJ1-2 TRBV27 NA few CASSPQEGPYGYTF TGTGCCAGCAGTCCCCAGGAGGGGCCCTATGGCTACACCTTC
TRBJ1-2 TRBV28 NA NA CASRELDRIYGYTF TGTGCCAGCAGAGAATTGGACAGAATCTATGGCTACACCTTC
TRBJ2-1 TRBV2 TRBD2 NA CASTREVAGNEQFF TGTGCCAGCACGAGGGAGGTAGCGGGCAATGAGCAGTTCTTC
TRBJ1-2 TRBV20-1 NA few CSASPGYGYTF TGCAGTGCTAGCCCCGGCTATGGCTACACCTTC
TRBJ2-1 TRBV11-3 TRBD2 NA CASSLAGYNEQFF TGTGCCAGCAGCCTAGCGGGGTACAATGAGCAGTTCTTC
TRBJ2-3 TRBV9 NA few CASSVEWGDTQYF TGTGCCAGCAGCGTAGAATGGGGCGATACGCAGTATTTT
TRBJ2-1 TRBV19 NA NA CASSTYNEQFF TGTGCCAGTAGTACATACAATGAGCAGTTCTTC
TRBJ1-2 TRBV5-6 NA once CASSRVPLNYGYTF TGTGCCAGCAGCCGGGTCCCGCTTAACTATGGCTACACCTTC
TRBJ2-5 TRBV5-6 TRBD2 NA CASSVLAGGPRRETQYF TGTGCCAGCAGCGTGCTAGCGGGAGGGCCTCGTAGAGAGACCCAGTACTTC
TRBJ1-1 TRBV5-1 NA NA CASSMSGENTEAFF TGCGCCAGCAGCATGTCAGGGGAGAACACTGAAGCTTTCTTT